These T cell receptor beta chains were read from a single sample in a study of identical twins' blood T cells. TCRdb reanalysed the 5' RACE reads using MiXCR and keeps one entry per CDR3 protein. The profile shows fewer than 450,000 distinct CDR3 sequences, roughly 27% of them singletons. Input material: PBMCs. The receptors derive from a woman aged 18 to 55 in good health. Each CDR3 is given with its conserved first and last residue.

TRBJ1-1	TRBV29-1	CSGYRAGVAEAFF
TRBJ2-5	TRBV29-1	CSVALGAQETQYF
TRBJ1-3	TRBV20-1	CSARDTLTLNTIYF
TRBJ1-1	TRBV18	CASSPRAGGSSMNTEAFF
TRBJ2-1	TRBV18	CASSGLGVNSYNEQFF
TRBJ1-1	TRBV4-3	CASSRTRDGMNTEAFF
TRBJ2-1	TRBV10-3	CAINGLAGGNEQFF
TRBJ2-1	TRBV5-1	CASSSGGGVNEQFF
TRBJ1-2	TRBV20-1	CSARVGSGYTF
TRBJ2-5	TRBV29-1	CSVEGPETQYF
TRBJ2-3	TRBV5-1	CASSLNGVPDTQYF
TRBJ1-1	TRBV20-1	CSAQRASDTEAFF
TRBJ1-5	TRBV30	CAWSPPAFSNQPQHF
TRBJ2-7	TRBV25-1	CASSDLQGSAYEQYF
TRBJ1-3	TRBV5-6	CASSQTGNQGNTIYF
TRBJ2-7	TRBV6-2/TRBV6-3	CASSYTTSGRNEQYF
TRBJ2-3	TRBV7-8	CASTSVAGFTDTQYF
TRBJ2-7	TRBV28	CASSPTTGTYEQYF
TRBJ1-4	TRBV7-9	CASSLPHEKLFF
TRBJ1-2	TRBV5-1	CASSPGRLFYGYTF
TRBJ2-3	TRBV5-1	CASGGTDTQYF
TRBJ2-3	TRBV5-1	CASRDQVIWEDTQYF
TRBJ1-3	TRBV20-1	CSAQADTIYF
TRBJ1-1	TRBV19	CATSGDRWNTEAFF
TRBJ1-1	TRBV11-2	CASNEDRTLNTEAFF
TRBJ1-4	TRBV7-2	CASSFGGLGSNEKLFF
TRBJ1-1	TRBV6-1	CASSELGAGSEAFF
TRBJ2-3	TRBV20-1	CSARLAGGYTQYF
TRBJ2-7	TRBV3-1	CASEGDSSYEQYF
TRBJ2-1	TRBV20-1	CSALRTGVSEQFF
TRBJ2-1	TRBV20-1	CSARVDSVWNEQFF
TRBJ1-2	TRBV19	CASSPVGQGGYGYTF
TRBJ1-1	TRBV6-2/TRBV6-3	CASSRGRLEAFF
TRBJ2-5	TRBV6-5	CASSPQTSGVRAQYF
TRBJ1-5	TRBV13	CASSRGQWSNQPQHF
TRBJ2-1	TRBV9	CASSVYGDHEQFF
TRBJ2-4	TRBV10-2	CASNTRRGQLAKNIQYF
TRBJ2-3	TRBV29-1	CSVEGGRAADTQYF
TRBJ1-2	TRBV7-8	CAGSLGGSRFYGYTF
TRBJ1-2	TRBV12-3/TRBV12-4	CASSLSPGWDGYTF
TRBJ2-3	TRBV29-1	CSVDGSTDTQYF
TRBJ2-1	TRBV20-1	CSARRQWRNNEQFF
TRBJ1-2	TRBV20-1	CSASQGAQGYTF
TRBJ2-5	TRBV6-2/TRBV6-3	CASSYSGNGETQYF
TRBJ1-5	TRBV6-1	CASSEFGTGWPQPQHF
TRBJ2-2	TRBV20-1	CSAGAGAGELFF
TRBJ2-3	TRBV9	CASSVERGTSTQYF
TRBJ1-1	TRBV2	CASIVTGGTEAFF
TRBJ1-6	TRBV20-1	CSAKTGGYSPLHF
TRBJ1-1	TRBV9	CASSPRLGQGVAEAFF
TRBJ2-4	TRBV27	CASSPPVTFGAKNIQYF
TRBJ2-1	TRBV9	CASSVGRAVRYNEQFF